This T cell receptor beta chain appears in the sequencing data of a study of T cell changes during pregnancy in multiple sclerosis (dated by TCRdb to between 2018 and 2020). For context, the study as a whole: In women with multiple sclerosis, the researchers looked at how the T cell repertoire shifted as pregnancy progressed.

The library was prepared using the immunoSEQ multiplex PCR assay. As stored in TCRdb, this immuneACCESS dataset retains in-frame rearrangements with V and J assigned. A fraction of the clones does not appear; measured against another copy, unresolved V genes explain less than half of the discrepancy, and the remainder lacks a known reason. The sample data list approximately 51,000 clones, and roughly 94% of these were observed just once. The leading ten clones occupy just under 0.6% of the sample. A remark on this clone: Its antigen is not yet known. No much larger clone exists at a distance of one base, and base qualities are not known.

This sample comprised CD4+ T cells from peripheral blood mononuclear cells, obtained in the second trimester of pregnancy. This clonotype was sampled from a female donor with multiple sclerosis, enrolled in a pregnancy study.

The DNA reads as follows: TGTGCCAGCAGGCAAGGGACATCGAACACTGAAGCTTTCTTT. This encodes CASRQGTSNTEAFF. Recombination linked TRBV6-5 to TRBJ1-1; TRBD1 could be the D gene, as 6 bases match. CDR1 is given as MNHEY and CDR2 as SVGAGI, both from the germline V gene. The CDR3 runs 14 amino acids, cysteine and phenylalanine included. Just CDR3 DNA is preserved here, 42 bases in frame from base 1. Trimming costs V 6 bases and J 1 base, and their ends lie 12 bases apart.